Following are 5 T cell receptor beta chains from one sample sequenced in a study of blood T cell repertoires in COVID-19. Sequencing used immunoSEQ multiplex PCR; TCRdb keeps in-frame clones, though not all of them. This table holds fewer than 350,000 clones, about nine tenths found once. The sample was peripheral blood. The receptors derive from a woman aged 30 to 39 with COVID-19, enrolled during active disease.

The rearrangement joins TRBV6-5 to TRBJ2-3, with TRBD2 matching 7 bases. Trimming at V came to 7 bases and at J to 2 bases, leaving 9 bases not matched to a gene. The V gene's germline CDR1 is MNHEY and CDR2 SVGAGI. CDR3 length equals 15 residues. CDR3 residues: CASNEASGHTDTQYF. The CDR3 DNA reads TGTGCCAGCAACGAGGCTAGCGGCCACACAGATACGCAGTATTTT.

This clone came up a few times. This rearrangement joins TRBV6-6 to TRBJ1-5, with D possibly matching TRBD1 (6 bases). The V end was cut by 2 bases, the J end by 2 bases, with 7 bases between. The CDR3 covers 14 residues. The germline V gene has CDR1 MNHNY and CDR2 SVGAGI (reference sequence). The CDR3 DNA follows: TGTGCCAGCAGTTACCCAGGGGGCAATCAGCCCCAGCATTTT. Protein product: CASSYPGGNQPQHF.

The rearrangement links TRBV10-3 to TRBJ1-4; possible D gene TRBD1, 5 bases. The CDR3 consists of 15 residues. Trimming removed 1 base at V and 8 bases at J, with 14 bases between. The V gene's germline CDR1 is ENHRY and CDR2 SYGVKD. The CDR3 DNA reads TGTGCCATCAGTGAGTTCCAGGGACTTAACGAAAAACTGTTTTTT. Its protein product is CAISEFQGLNEKLFF.

The rearrangement uses TRBV4-2 and TRBJ2-6; D gene uncertain. Germline loops: CDR1 LGHNA, CDR2 YNFKEQ. Deletions cut 10 bases from V and 0 bases from J, with 7 bases between. The CDR3 totals 13 residues. CDR3 sequence: CATKSSGANVLTF. The CDR3 nucleotides are TGTGCCACCAAGAGCTCTGGGGCCAACGTCCTGACTTTC.

The chain is built from TRBV15 and TRBJ1-1, with unresolved D. The CDR3 is 14 residues long. The V gene's germline CDR1 is LNHNV and CDR2 YYDKDF (reference sequence). Trimming cost V 0 bases and J 2 bases, with 7 bases left between them. CDR3 sequence (DNA): TGTGCCACCAGCAGAGATCAGACAAACACTGAAGCTTTCTTT. As protein: CATSRDQTNTEAFF.